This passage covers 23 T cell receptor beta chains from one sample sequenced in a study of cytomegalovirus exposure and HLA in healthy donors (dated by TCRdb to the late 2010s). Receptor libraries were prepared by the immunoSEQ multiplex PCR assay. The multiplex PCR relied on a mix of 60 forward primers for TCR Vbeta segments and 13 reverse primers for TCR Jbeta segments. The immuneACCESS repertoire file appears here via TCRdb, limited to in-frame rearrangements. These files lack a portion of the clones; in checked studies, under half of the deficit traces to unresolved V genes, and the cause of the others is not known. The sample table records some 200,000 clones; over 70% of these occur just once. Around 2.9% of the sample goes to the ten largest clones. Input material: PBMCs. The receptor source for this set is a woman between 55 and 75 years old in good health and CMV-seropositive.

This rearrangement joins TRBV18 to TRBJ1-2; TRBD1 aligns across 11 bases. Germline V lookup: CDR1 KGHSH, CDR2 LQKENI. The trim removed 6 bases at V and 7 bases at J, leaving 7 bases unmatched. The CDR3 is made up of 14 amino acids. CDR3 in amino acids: CASSLGQGAVGYTF. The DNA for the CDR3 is TGTGCCAGCTCTCTCGGACAGGGGGCTGTTGGCTACACCTTC.

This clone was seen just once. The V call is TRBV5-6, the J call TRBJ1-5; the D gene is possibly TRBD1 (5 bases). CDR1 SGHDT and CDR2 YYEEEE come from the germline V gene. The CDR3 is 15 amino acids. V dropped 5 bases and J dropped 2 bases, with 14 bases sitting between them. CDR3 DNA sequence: TGTGCCAGCAGTTCAACCGGAGGGGGCAATCAGCCCCAGCATTTT. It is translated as CASSSTGGGNQPQHF. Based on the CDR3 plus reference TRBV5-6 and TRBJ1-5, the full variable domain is DAGVTQSPTHLIKTRGQQVTLRCSPKSGHDTVSWYQQALGQGPQFIFQYYEEEERQRGNFPDRFSGHQFPNYSSELNVNALLLGDSALYLCASSSTGGGNQPQHFGDGTRLSIL.

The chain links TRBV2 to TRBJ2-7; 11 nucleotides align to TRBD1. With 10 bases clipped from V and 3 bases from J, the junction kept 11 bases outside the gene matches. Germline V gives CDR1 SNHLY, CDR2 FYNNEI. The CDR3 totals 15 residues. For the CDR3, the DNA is TGTGCCAACAACATTCCGGGACAGGGGGGCTACGAGCAGTACTTC. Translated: CANNIPGQGGYEQYF.

Here the CDR3 reads CASSPTSRYYEQYF. The CDR3 region has the DNA TGTGCCAGCTCACCTACGTCCCGCTACTACGAGCAGTACTTC. The genes are TRBV18 and TRBJ2-7; D not resolved. The CDR3 contains 14 residues. Germline lookup yields CDR1 KGHSH and CDR2 LQKENI. Trimming cost V 3 bases and J 3 bases, with 12 bases left between them.

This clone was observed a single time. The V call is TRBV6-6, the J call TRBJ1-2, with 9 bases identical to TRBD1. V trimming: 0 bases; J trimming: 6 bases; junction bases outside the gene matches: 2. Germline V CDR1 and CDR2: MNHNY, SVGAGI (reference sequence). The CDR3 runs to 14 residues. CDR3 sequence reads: CASSYSGQGDGYTF. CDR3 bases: TGTGCCAGCAGTTACTCGGGACAGGGCGATGGCTACACCTTC.

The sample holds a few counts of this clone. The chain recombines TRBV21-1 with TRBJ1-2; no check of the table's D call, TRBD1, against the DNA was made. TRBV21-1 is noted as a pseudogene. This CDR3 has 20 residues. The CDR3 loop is CASSSLPRDRGRGLSDGYTF. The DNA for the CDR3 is TGTGCCAGCAGCTCCCTCCCCCGGGACAGGGGGCGCGGGTTATCGGATGGCTACACCTTC.

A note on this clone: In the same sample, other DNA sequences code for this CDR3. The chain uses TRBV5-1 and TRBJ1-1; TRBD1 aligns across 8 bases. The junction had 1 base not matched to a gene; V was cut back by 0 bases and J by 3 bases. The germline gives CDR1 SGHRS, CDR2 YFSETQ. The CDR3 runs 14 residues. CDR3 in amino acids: CASSLVTGDTEAFF. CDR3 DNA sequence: TGCGCCAGCAGCTTGGTGACAGGGGACACTGAAGCTTTCTTT.

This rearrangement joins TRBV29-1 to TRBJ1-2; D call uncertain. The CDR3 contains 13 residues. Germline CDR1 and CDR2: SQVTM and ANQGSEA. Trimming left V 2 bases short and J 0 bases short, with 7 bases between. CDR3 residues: CSVEYQANYGYTF. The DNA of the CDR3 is TGCAGCGTTGAATATCAGGCTAACTATGGCTACACCTTC.

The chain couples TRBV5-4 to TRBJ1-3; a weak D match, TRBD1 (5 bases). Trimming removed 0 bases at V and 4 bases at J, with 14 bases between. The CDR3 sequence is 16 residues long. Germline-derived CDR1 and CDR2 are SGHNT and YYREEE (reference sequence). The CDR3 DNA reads TGTGCCAGCAGCTTGGCTCCCAGGGCGTCGGGAAACACCATATATTTT. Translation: CASSLAPRASGNTIYF.

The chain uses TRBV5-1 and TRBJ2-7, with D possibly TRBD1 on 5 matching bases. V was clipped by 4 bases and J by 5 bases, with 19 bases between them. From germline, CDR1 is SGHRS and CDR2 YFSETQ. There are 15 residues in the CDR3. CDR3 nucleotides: TGCGCCAGCAGCCCCGCGTTGACAGCTAACAACGAGCAGTACTTC. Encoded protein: CASSPALTANNEQYF.

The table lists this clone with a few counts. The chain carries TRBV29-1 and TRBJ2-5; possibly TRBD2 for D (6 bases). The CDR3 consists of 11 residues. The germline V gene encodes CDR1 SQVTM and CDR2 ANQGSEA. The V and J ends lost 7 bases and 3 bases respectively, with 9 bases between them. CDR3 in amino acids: CSGWEEETQYF. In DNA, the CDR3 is TGCAGCGGATGGGAGGAAGAGACCCAGTACTTC.

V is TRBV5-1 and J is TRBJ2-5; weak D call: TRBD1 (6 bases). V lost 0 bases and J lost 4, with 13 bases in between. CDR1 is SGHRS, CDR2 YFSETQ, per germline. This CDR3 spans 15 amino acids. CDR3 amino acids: CASSLATGSAETQYF. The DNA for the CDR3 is TGCGCCAGCAGCTTGGCCACAGGGAGTGCAGAGACCCAGTACTTC.

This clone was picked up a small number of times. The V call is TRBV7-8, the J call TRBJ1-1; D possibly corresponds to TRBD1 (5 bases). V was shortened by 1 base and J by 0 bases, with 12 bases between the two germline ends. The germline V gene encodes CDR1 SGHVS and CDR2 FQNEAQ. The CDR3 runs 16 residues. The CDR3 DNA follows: TGTGCCAGCAGCTTAGAGGGATGGGGCCTGAACACTGAAGCTTTCTTT. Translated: CASSLEGWGLNTEAFF.

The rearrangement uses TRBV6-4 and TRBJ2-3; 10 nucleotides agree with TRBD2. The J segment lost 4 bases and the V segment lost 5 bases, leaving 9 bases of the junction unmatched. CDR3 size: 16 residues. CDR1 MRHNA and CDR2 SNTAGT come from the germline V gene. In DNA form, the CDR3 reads TGTGCCAGCAGTCCTTCGGCTAGCGGGAGCGCAGATACGCAGTATTTT. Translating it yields CASSPSASGSADTQYF.

CDR3 loop: CASSLGQGAQPQHF. In DNA, the CDR3 is TGTGCCAGCAGCCTCGGACAGGGCGCTCAGCCCCAGCATTTT. The chain is built from TRBV7-2 and TRBJ1-5; 8 bases match TRBD1. V shed 5 bases and J 6 bases; nucleotides not matched to a gene: 6. Germline V gene lookup returns CDR1 SGHTA and CDR2 FQGNSA. CDR3 length equals 14 residues.

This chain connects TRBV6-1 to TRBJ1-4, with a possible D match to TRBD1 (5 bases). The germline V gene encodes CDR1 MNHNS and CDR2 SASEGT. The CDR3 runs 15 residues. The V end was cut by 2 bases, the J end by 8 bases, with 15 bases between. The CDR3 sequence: CASSERSGSREKLFF. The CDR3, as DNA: TGTGCCAGCAGTGAAAGGTCAGGGTCCCGGGAAAAACTGTTTTTT.

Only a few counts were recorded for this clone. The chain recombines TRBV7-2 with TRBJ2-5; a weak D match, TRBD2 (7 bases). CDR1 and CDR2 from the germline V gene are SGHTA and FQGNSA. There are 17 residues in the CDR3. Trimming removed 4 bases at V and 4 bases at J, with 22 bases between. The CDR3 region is CASSSLGGGGAGETQYF. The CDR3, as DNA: TGTGCCAGCAGCTCCCTCGGGGGAGGGGGGGCGGGAGAGACCCAGTACTTC.

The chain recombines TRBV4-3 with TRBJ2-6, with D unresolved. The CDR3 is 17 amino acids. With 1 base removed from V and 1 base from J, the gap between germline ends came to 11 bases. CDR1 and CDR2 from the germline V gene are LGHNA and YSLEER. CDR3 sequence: CASSQVYLTSGANVLTF. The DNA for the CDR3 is TGCGCCAGCAGCCAAGTCTACCTCACTTCTGGGGCCAACGTCCTGACTTTC.

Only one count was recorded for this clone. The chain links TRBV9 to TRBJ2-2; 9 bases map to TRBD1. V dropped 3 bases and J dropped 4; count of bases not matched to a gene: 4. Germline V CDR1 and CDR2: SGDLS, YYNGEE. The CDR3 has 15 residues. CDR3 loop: CASSDGTGITGELFF. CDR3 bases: TGTGCCAGCAGCGACGGGACAGGGATCACCGGGGAGCTGTTTTTT.

The CDR3 here is CSVGQSVYEQYF. The CDR3 DNA reads as TGCAGCGTTGGACAGTCGGTATACGAGCAGTACTTC. The gene calls are TRBV29-1 and TRBJ2-7; tentatively, D is TRBD1 (5 bases). The CDR3 is made up of 12 amino acids. CDR1 and CDR2 from the germline V gene are SQVTM and ANQGSEA. Trimming pared 4 bases from V and 4 bases from J, leaving 11 bases between.

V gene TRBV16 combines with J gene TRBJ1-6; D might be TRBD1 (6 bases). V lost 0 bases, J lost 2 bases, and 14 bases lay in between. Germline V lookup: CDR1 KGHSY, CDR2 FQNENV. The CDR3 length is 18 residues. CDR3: CASSQSRRGATYNSPLHF. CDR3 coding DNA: TGTGCCAGCAGCCAATCGCGTCGGGGGGCCACCTATAATTCACCCCTCCACTTT.

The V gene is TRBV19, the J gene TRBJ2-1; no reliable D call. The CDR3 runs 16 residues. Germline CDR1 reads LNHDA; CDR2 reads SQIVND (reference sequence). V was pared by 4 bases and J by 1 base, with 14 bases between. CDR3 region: CASSTPVSASYNEQFF. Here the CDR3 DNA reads TGTGCCAGTAGTACCCCCGTGAGCGCGTCCTACAATGAGCAGTTCTTC.

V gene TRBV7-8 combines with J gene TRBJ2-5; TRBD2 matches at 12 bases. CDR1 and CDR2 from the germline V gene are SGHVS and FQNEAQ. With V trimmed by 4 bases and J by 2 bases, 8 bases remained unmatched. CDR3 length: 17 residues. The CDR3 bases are TGTGCCAGCAGCTCCGGGACTAGCGGGTGGCTACAAGAGACCCAGTACTTC. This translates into CASSSGTSGWLQETQYF.